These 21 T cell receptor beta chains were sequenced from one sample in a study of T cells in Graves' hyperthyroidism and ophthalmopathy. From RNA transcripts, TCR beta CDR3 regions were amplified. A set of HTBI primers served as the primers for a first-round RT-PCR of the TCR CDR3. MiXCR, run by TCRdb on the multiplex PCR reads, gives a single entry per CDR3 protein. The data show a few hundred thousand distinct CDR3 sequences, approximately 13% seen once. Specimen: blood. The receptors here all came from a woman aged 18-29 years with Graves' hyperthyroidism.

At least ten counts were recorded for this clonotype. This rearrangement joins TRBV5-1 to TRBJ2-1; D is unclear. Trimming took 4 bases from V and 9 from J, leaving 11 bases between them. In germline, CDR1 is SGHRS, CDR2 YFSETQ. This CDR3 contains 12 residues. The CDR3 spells CASSVDRSEQFF. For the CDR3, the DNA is TGCGCCAGCAGCGTGGACCGGAGTGAGCAGTTCTTC.

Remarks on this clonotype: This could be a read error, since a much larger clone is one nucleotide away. The CDR3 loop is CASSPSPLQGRGSPPHF. CDR3 nucleotides: TGTGCCAGCAGCCCCTCCCCTCTTCAGGGACGGGGTTCACCCCCCCACTTT. The chain combines TRBV5-4 with TRBJ1-6; D perhaps matches TRBD1 (5 bases). The CDR3 is made up of 17 amino acids. Germline V gives CDR1 SGHNT, CDR2 YYREEE (reference sequence).

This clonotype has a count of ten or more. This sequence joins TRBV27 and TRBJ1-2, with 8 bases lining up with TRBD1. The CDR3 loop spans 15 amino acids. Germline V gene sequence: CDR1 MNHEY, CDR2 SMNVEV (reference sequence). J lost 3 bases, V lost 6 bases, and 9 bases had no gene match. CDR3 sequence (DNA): TGTGCCAGCAGCCCCGGGACAGGACCTCACTATGGCTACACCTTC. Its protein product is CASSPGTGPHYGYTF.

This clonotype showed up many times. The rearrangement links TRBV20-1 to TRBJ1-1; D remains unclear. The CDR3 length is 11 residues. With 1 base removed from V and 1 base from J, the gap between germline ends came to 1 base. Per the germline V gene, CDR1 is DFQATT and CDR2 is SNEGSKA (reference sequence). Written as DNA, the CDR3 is TGCAGTGCTAGAGGGAACACTGAAGCTTTCTTT. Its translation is CSARGNTEAFF.

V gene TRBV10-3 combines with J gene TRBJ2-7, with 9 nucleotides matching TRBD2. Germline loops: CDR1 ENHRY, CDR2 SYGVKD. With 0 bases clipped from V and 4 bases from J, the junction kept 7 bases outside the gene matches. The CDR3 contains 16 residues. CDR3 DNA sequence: TGTGCCATCAGTGAGTCCGGTAGCGGGAGTGGATACGAGCAGTACTTC. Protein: CAISESGSGSGYEQYF.

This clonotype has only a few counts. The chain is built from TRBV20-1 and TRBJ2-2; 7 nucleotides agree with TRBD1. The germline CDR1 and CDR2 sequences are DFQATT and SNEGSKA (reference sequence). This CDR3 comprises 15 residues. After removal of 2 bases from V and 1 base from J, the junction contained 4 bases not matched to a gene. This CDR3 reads CSARPPGGNTGELFF. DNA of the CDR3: TGCAGTGCTAGACCCCCAGGGGGGAACACCGGGGAGCTGTTTTTT.

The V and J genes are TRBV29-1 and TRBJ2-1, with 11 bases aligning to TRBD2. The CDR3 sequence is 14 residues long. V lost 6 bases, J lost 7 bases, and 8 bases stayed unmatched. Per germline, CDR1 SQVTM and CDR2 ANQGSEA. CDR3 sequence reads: CSVPTSGRWNEQFF. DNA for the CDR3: TGCAGCGTGCCCACTAGCGGGAGATGGAATGAGCAGTTCTTC.

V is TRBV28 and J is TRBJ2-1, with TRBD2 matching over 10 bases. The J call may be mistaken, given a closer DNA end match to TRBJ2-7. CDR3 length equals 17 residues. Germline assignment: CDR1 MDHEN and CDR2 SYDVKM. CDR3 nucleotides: TGTGCCAGCAGCTTGGGGGCTAGCGGGAGATCTGACAATGAGCAGTACTTC. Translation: CASSLGASGRSDNEQYF.

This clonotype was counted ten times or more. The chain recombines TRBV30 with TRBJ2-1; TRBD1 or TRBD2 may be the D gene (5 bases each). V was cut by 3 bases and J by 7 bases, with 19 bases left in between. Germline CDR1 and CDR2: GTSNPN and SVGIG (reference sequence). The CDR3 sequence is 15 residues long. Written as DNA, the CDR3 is TGTGCCTGGAGCAAACCCCCAGGGCGGAGGAATGAGCAGTTCTTC. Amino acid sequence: CAWSKPPGRRNEQFF.

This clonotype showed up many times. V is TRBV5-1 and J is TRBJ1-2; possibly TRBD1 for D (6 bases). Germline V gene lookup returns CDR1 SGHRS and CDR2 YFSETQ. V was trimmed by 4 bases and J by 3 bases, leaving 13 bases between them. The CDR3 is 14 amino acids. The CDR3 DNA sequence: TGCGCCAGCAGCCTAACAGGGAGCGACTATGGCTACACCTTC. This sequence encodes CASSLTGSDYGYTF.

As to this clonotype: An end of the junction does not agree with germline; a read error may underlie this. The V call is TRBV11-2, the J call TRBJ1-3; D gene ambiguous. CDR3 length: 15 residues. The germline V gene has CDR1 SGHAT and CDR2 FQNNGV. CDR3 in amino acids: CASSLDLDSGNTIYF. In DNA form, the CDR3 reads TGTGCCAGCAGCTTAGATCTTGATTCTGGCAACACCATATATTTT.

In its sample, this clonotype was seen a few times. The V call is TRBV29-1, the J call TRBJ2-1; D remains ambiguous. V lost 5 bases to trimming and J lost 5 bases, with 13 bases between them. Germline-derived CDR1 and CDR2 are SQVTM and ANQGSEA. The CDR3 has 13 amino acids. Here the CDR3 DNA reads TGCAGCGTTAGTGGGCGAACTCACAATGAGCAGTTCTTC. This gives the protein CSVSGRTHNEQFF.

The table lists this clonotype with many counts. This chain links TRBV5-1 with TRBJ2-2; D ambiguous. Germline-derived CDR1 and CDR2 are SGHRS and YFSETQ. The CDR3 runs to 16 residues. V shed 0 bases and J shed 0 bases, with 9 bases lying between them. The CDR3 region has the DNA TGCGCCAGCAGCTTGGCCGGTACTTCGAACACCGGGGAGCTGTTTTTT. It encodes CASSLAGTSNTGELFF.

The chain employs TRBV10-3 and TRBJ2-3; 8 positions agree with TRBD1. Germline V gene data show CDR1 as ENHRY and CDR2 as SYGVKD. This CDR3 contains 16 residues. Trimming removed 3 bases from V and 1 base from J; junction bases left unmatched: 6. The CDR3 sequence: CAISERTGKGTDTQYF. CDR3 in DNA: TGTGCCATCAGTGAACGGACAGGGAAGGGCACAGATACGCAGTATTTT.

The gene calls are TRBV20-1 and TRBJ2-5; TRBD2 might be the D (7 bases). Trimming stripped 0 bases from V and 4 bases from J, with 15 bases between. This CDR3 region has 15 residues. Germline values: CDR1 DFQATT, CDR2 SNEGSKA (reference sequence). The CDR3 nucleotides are TGCAGTGCTAGAGATCAGGGGAGGGCCCCAGAGACCCAGTACTTC. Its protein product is CSARDQGRAPETQYF.

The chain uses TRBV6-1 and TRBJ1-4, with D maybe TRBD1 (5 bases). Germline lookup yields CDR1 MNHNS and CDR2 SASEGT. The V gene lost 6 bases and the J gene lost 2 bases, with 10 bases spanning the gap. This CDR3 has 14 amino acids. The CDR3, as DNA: TGTGCCAGCAGGAGGGGAGGTACTAATGAAAAACTGTTTTTT. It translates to CASRRGGTNEKLFF.

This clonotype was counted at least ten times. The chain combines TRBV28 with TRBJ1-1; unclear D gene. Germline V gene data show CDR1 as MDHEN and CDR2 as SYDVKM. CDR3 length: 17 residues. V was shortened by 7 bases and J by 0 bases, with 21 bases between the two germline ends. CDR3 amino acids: CASNPRSLGHMNTEAFF. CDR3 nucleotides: TGTGCCAGCAATCCCAGAAGTTTGGGCCACATGAACACTGAAGCTTTCTTT.

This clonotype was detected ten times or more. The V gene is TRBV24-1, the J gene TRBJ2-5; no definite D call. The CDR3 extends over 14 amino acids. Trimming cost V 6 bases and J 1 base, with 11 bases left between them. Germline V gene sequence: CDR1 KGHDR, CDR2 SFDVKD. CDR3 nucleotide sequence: TGTGCCACCAGTCAAGGGCTAGGCCAAGAGACCCAGTACTTC. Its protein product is CATSQGLGQETQYF.

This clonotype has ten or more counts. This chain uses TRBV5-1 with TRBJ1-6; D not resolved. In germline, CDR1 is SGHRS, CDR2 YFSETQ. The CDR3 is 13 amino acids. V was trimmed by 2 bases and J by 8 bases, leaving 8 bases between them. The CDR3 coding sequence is TGCGCCAGCAGCTTTAGAGGAGATTCACCCCTCCACTTT. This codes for CASSFRGDSPLHF.

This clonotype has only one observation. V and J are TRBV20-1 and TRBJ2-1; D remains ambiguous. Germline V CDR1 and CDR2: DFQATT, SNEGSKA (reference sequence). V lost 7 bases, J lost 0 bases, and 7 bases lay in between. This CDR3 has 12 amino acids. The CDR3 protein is CSVLTSYNEQFF. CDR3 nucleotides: TGCAGTGTCTTAACCTCCTACAATGAGCAGTTCTTC.

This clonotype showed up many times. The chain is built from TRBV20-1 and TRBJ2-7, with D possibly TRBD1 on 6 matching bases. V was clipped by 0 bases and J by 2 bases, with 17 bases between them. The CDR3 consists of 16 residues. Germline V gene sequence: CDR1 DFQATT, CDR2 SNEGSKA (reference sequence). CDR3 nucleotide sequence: TGCAGTGCTAGAGATTTGGGGGTGAGGGGGACCTACGAGCAGTACTTC. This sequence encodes CSARDLGVRGTYEQYF.